These 14 T cell receptor beta chains came from one sample sequenced in a study of CD8+CD57+ T cells in acquired aplastic anemia. CD8+CD57+ cell expansion, shown by flow cytometry, had occurred in the patients selected for sequencing. The template for TCR beta VDJ and CDR3 sequence profiling was genomic DNA. One entry per CDR3 protein results from TCRdb running MiXCR on the reads. The data hold about 160,000 distinct CDR3 sequences, with less than 50% observed a single time. The sequenced sample consisted of sorted CD4+, CD8+, or CD8+CD57+ T cells (not recorded which) from PBMCs. The receptors stem from a human donor with aplastic anemia.

Many counts were recorded for this clonotype. The V call is TRBV7-9, the J call TRBJ2-3, with a tentative D call TRBD2 (6 bases). The V gene lost 2 bases and the J gene lost 4 bases, with 16 bases spanning the gap. CDR1 is SEHNR, CDR2 FQNEAQ, per germline (reference sequence). The CDR3 is made up of 16 amino acids. In DNA, the CDR3 is TGTGCCAGCAGCTTAAGTTTCGGGGGTTTGGCAGATACGCAGTATTTT. Its protein product is CASSLSFGGLADTQYF.

This clonotype was seen at least ten times. The chain carries TRBV5-1 and TRBJ1-1; D is ambiguous. CDR1 and CDR2 from the germline V gene are SGHRS and YFSETQ. The length of the CDR3 is 13 residues. The V end was cut by 6 bases, the J end by 5 bases, with 14 bases between. CDR3 in amino acids: CASNVGYGTEAFF. The CDR3 region has the DNA TGCGCCAGCAACGTAGGGTATGGAACTGAAGCTTTCTTT.

This clonotype showed up many times. The CDR3 sequence: CASSLGDLSEMTEAFF. The CDR3 DNA follows: TGTGCCAGCAGCTTGGGGGACCTCTCTGAAATGACTGAAGCTTTCTTT. V usage is TRBV7-8 and J usage is TRBJ1-1, with D maybe TRBD1 (5 bases). V dropped 3 bases and J dropped 5 bases, with 19 bases sitting between them. The CDR3 contains 16 residues. Germline V gene data show CDR1 as SGHVS and CDR2 as FQNEAQ.

The chain has TRBV10-2 and TRBJ2-2; 9 bases fit TRBD1. V was pared by 2 bases and J by 6 bases, with 4 bases of the junction left unmatched. CDR1 WSHSY and CDR2 SAAADI come from the germline V gene. CDR3 length: 15 amino acids. The CDR3 reads CASSERTGESGELFF. The CDR3 DNA sequence: TGCGCCAGCAGTGAGAGGACAGGGGAATCCGGGGAGCTGTTTTTT.

This clonotype showed up many times. The chain combines TRBV14 with TRBJ2-7, with 10 bases identical to TRBD1. Germline V lookup: CDR1 SGHDN, CDR2 FVKESK. The CDR3 length is 14 residues. The V and J ends lost 6 bases and 3 bases, in that order; junction bases with no gene match: 5. The CDR3 reads CASRGTGVGYEQYF. The CDR3 DNA is TGTGCCAGCAGGGGGACAGGGGTGGGCTACGAGCAGTACTTC.

In nucleotides, the CDR3 is TGTGCCACCAGTGATTCAGGGTGGGGGGGGTCCAATGAGCAGTTCTTC. It yields the protein CATSDSGWGGSNEQFF. The genes are TRBV24-1 and TRBJ2-1; 7 bases fit TRBD2. CDR3 length: 16 amino acids. Germline V CDR1 and CDR2: KGHDR, SFDVKD. The V gene end was trimmed by 2 bases and the J gene end by 6 bases; junction bases not matched to a gene: 9.

This clonotype was detected only a few times. The chain is built from TRBV15 and TRBJ2-7, with D unclear. The CDR3 loop spans 12 amino acids. CDR1 is LNHNV, CDR2 YYDKDF, per germline (reference sequence). V lost 1 base to trimming and J lost 4 bases, with 5 bases between them. CDR3 sequence reads: CATSRGIYEQYF. DNA for the CDR3: TGTGCCACCAGCAGAGGGATATACGAGCAGTACTTC.

The J gene is TRBJ1-2, the V gene TRBV19; D ambiguous. With 9 bases removed from V and 5 bases from J, the gap between germline ends came to 19 bases. Germline assignment: CDR1 LNHDA and CDR2 SQIVND (reference sequence). The CDR3 is 14 amino acids. CDR3 region: CASGSAMSSYGYTF. DNA of the CDR3: TGTGCCAGCGGGTCCGCCATGTCTAGTTATGGCTACACCTTC.

The chain links TRBV7-7 to TRBJ2-1; 10 bases line up with TRBD2. Germline V gene lookup returns CDR1 SSHAT and CDR2 FNYEAQ (reference sequence). Unmatched junction bases numbered 5, after V lost 4 bases and J lost 5 bases. The CDR3 totals 15 residues. CDR3 sequence reads: CASSSLAGENNEQFF. In nucleotides, the CDR3 is TGTGCCAGCAGCTCCCTAGCGGGAGAGAACAATGAGCAGTTCTTC.

V is TRBV7-9 and J is TRBJ2-5, with TRBD2 as a possible D gene (5 bases). V was pared by 4 bases and J by 2 bases, with 8 bases between. CDR3 length equals 13 residues. Germline V gene data show CDR1 as SEHNR and CDR2 as FQNEAQ (reference sequence). DNA for the CDR3: TGTGCCAGCAGCTCGGACTGGCAAGAGACCCAGTACTTC. Protein: CASSSDWQETQYF.

The V and J genes are TRBV25-1 and TRBJ1-4, with 8 bases identical to TRBD1. The V gene end was trimmed by 3 bases and the J gene end by 10 bases; junction bases not matched to a gene: 13. Per germline, CDR1 MGHDK and CDR2 SYGVNS. The CDR3 consists of 16 residues. The CDR3: CASSDKARGQGGKLFF. The CDR3 DNA reads TGTGCCAGCAGTGATAAAGCCAGGGGGCAAGGGGGAAAACTGTTTTTT.

This clonotype was seen repeatedly, ten times or more. V usage is TRBV3-1 and J usage is TRBJ2-7; D perhaps matches TRBD1 (5 bases). Germline lookup yields CDR1 LGHDT and CDR2 YNNKEL (reference sequence). The CDR3 runs to 14 residues. Trimming took off 4 bases at V and 4 bases at J, with 14 bases between the two ends. CDR3 DNA sequence: TGTGCCAGCAGCCGAGACATAGGGGCTTACGAGCAGTACTTC. As protein: CASSRDIGAYEQYF.

This clonotype occurred once. The chain links TRBV10-3 to TRBJ2-7, with 10 bases aligning to TRBD1. The CDR3 runs 18 residues. The germline V gene encodes CDR1 ENHRY and CDR2 SYGVKD. With V trimmed by 3 bases and J by 9 bases, 20 bases remained unmatched. This CDR3 reads CAISDLLNRRDRGEVQYF. CDR3 bases: TGTGCCATCAGTGACCTTCTAAATCGCCGGGACAGGGGTGAAGTGCAGTACTTC.

Concerning this clonotype: The junction shows a germline mismatch at one end, possibly a read error. The V call is TRBV6-5, the J call TRBJ2-5; perhaps D is TRBD1 or TRBD2 (5 bases each). Germline CDR1 reads MNHEY; CDR2 reads SVGAGI. This CDR3 comprises 14 residues. The CDR3 spells CASSYGGGFGTQHF. In DNA form, the CDR3 reads TGTGCCAGCAGTTACGGCGGCGGGTTCGGGACCCAGCACTTC.